The 25 T cell receptor beta chains reported below all come from one sample, sequenced in a study of blood T cell repertoires in COVID-19. The data were produced by immunoSEQ multiplex PCR, yet TCRdb's version contains in-frame clones alone and is incomplete. The sample lists 100,000 to 150,000 clones, 80% to 95% seen once, with approximately 2% in the top ten. Sequencing was carried out using peripheral blood. These receptors were taken from a man in his forties or fifties with COVID-19, enrolled during active disease.

The V gene is TRBV5-1, the J gene TRBJ2-1, with 7 bases matching TRBD2. V gave up 0 bases and J gave up 6 bases; unmatched junction bases: 3. The CDR3 extends over 14 amino acids. CDR1 is SGHRS and CDR2 is YFSETQ in the germline V gene. The CDR3 sequence: CASSLDGRTNEQFF. CDR3 nucleotide sequence: TGCGCCAGCAGCTTGGACGGGAGGACCAATGAGCAGTTCTTC.

The chain joins TRBV30 to TRBJ1-4; tentatively, D is TRBD1 (5 bases). Looked up from germline, CDR1 is GTSNPN and CDR2 is SVGIG (reference sequence). The CDR3 is made up of 14 amino acids. V was cut by 4 bases and J by 5 bases, with 14 bases left in between. In DNA form, the CDR3 reads TGTGCCTGGACTAAAACAGGACACAATGAAAAACTGTTTTTT. The encoded protein is CAWTKTGHNEKLFF.

The chain joins TRBV5-1 to TRBJ2-3, with D perhaps matching TRBD2 (8 bases). Germline V gene lookup returns CDR1 SGHRS and CDR2 YFSETQ. The CDR3 is 16 residues long. V lost 5 bases, J lost 6 bases, and 22 bases lay in between. CDR3 loop: CASSREGTASIDTQYF. The CDR3 nucleotides are TGCGCCAGCAGTCGGGAGGGGACAGCCTCAATTGATACGCAGTATTTT.

The V and J genes are TRBV18 and TRBJ1-1; D is ambiguous. The CDR3 is 15 amino acids. Germline V gives CDR1 KGHSH, CDR2 LQKENI. The V gene lost 1 base and the J gene lost 0 bases, with 9 bases spanning the gap. CDR3 loop: CASSPLSGMNTEAFF. The CDR3 region has the DNA TGTGCCAGCTCACCACTCTCGGGTATGAACACTGAAGCTTTCTTT.

This CDR3 is CASSAQGGALEQFF. Written as DNA, the CDR3 is TGTGCCAGCAGCGCACAGGGTGGAGCGCTTGAGCAGTTCTTC. This rearrangement joins TRBV11-2 to TRBJ2-1; TRBD1 is a possible D gene (6 bases). Trimming took 5 bases from V and 9 from J, leaving 17 bases between them. The CDR3 spans 14 residues. CDR1 is SGHAT and CDR2 is FQNNGV in the germline V gene.

The chain carries TRBV6-5 and TRBJ2-7, with a weak D call TRBD1 (5 bases). Germline lookup yields CDR1 MNHEY and CDR2 SVGAGI. V was shortened by 7 bases and J by 2 bases, with 6 bases between the two germline ends. This CDR3 comprises 11 residues. CDR3: CASTDTYEQYV. In DNA form, the CDR3 reads TGTGCCAGCACGGACACCTACGAGCAGTACGTC.

CDR3 region: CASVRVPNQPQHF. As DNA, the CDR3 is TGTGCCAGTGTGAGGGTTCCCAATCAGCCCCAGCATTTT. The chain recombines TRBV28 with TRBJ1-5; no reliable D call. This CDR3 spans 13 amino acids. V lost 9 bases and J 3 bases, leaving 12 bases between the germline ends. CDR1 and CDR2 from the germline V gene are MDHEN and SYDVKM.

V usage is TRBV29-1 and J usage is TRBJ1-2; 7 nucleotides match TRBD1. The CDR3 is 13 amino acids. Trimming at V came to 5 bases and at J to 4 bases, leaving 7 bases not matched to a gene. Germline CDR1 is SQVTM and CDR2 is ANQGSEA. CDR3 amino acids: CSVPQGTSYGYTF. The CDR3 nucleotides are TGCAGCGTTCCACAGGGGACCTCCTATGGCTACACCTTC.

The DNA of the CDR3 is TGCGCCAGCAGCCGATCCGGGACAGGAAGTGAAAAACTGTTTTTT. Amino acid sequence: CASSRSGTGSEKLFF. The chain is built from TRBV4-1 and TRBJ1-4, with 8 bases fitting TRBD1. After removal of 4 bases from V and 7 bases from J, the junction contained 8 bases not matched to a gene. CDR1 and CDR2 from the germline V gene are MGHRA and YSYEKL. This CDR3 spans 15 amino acids.

This rearrangement joins TRBV11-2 to TRBJ2-6; 10 bases match TRBD1. Per germline, CDR1 SGHAT and CDR2 FQNNGV. The CDR3 totals 18 residues. The trim removed 5 bases at V and 0 bases at J, leaving 7 bases unmatched. The DNA of the CDR3 is TGTGCCAGCAGCATAAGGACAGGGGGGATCTCTGGGGCCAACGTCCTGACTTTC. Residues: CASSIRTGGISGANVLTF.

CDR3 DNA sequence: TGTGCCAGCAGCTCGGGAGGGTACTCCTACGAGCAGTACTTC. Protein: CASSSGGYSYEQYF. V is TRBV9 and J is TRBJ2-7; 8 bases map to TRBD2. V shed 4 bases and J 0 bases; nucleotides not matched to a gene: 3. This CDR3 has 14 residues. The germline gives CDR1 SGDLS, CDR2 YYNGEE.

The chain uses TRBV6-1 and TRBJ2-7; 10 bases agree with TRBD2. J was trimmed by 1 base and V by 2 bases; bases with no gene match: 5. Per the germline V gene, CDR1 is MNHNS and CDR2 is SASEGT. CDR3 length: 16 amino acids. The chain's CDR3 is CASSERWTSGSYEQYF. The CDR3 DNA sequence: TGTGCCAGCAGTGAACGTTGGACTAGCGGATCCTACGAGCAGTACTTC.

The chain combines TRBV5-1 with TRBJ2-7; D is perhaps TRBD1 (5 bases). From germline, CDR1 is SGHRS and CDR2 YFSETQ. The CDR3 length is 12 residues. Deletions cut 2 bases from V and 3 bases from J, with 6 bases between. This chain's CDR3 is CASSFRGYEQYF. CDR3 in DNA: TGCGCCAGCAGCTTTAGGGGCTACGAGCAGTACTTC.

CDR3 sequence: CASSAGTAYNEQFF. Written as DNA, the CDR3 is TGTGCCAGCAGCGCCGGGACAGCATACAATGAGCAGTTCTTC. The chain carries TRBV9 and TRBJ2-1; TRBD1 aligns across 7 bases. The J segment lost 4 bases and the V segment lost 3 bases, leaving 4 bases of the junction unmatched. Germline loops: CDR1 SGDLS, CDR2 YYNGEE. The CDR3 is 14 residues long.

About this clone: A read error may account for a junction end that differs from germline. This chain joins TRBV29-1 and TRBJ1-2; no reliable D call. The germline CDR1 and CDR2 sequences are SQVTM and ANQGSEA. The CDR3 totals 11 residues. CDR3 loop: CSAGLNPPGSF. CDR3 in DNA: TGCAGCGCCGGACTAAACCCGCCGGGGTCCTTC.

This chain links TRBV5-1 with TRBJ2-5; the D is unclear. Trimming took 0 bases from V and 2 from J, leaving 8 bases between them. This CDR3 is 14 amino acids long. Germline-derived CDR1 and CDR2 are SGHRS and YFSETQ. CDR3: CASSLGHLQETQYF. The CDR3 DNA sequence: TGCGCCAGCAGCTTGGGACACCTACAAGAGACCCAGTACTTC.

The CDR3 protein is CASSPGLAATDTQYF. In DNA form, the CDR3 reads TGTGCCAGCAGCCCGGGACTAGCGGCAACAGATACGCAGTATTTT. The chain combines TRBV3-1 (or the pseudogene TRBV3-2) with TRBJ2-3; 11 bases are shared with TRBD2. Germline lookup yields CDR1 LGHDT and CDR2 YNNKEL (reference sequence). V was pared by 4 bases and J by 3 bases, with 3 bases of the junction left unmatched. The CDR3 sequence is 15 residues long.

This sequence joins TRBV27 and TRBJ1-4, with 7 bases aligning to TRBD1. Germline trimming cut 6 bases from V and 7 bases from J; bases unmatched to any gene: 14. CDR1 is MNHEY, CDR2 SMNVEV, per germline (reference sequence). The CDR3 runs 16 residues. In DNA, the CDR3 is TGTGCCAGCAGACGATCACTGACAGGGTTGAGTGAAAAACTGTTTTTT. It translates to CASRRSLTGLSEKLFF.

This sequence joins TRBV4-1 and TRBJ2-1; possible D gene TRBD1, 5 bases. The CDR3 runs 16 residues. CDR1 and CDR2 from the germline V gene are MGHRA and YSYEKL. V was cut by 4 bases and J by 2 bases, with 15 bases left in between. DNA of the CDR3: TGCGCCAGCAGCCGCCAGGGCGAGCCGGCCTACAATGAGCAGTTCTTC. This gives the protein CASSRQGEPAYNEQFF.

The V call is TRBV6-5, the J call TRBJ1-2, with TRBD1 matching over 7 bases. The CDR3 extends over 14 amino acids. V was pared by 6 bases and J by 4 bases, with 8 bases of the junction left unmatched. Germline V lookup: CDR1 MNHEY, CDR2 SVGAGI. CDR3 sequence: CASRPPGQPYGYTF. As DNA, the CDR3 is TGTGCCAGCAGACCCCCGGGACAGCCCTATGGCTACACCTTC.

The chain is built from TRBV10-2 and TRBJ2-1, with 12 bases matching TRBD2. Germline V CDR1 and CDR2: WSHSY, SAAADI. CDR3 length: 15 residues. With 7 bases clipped from V and 4 bases from J, the junction kept 5 bases outside the gene matches. Written as DNA, the CDR3 is TGCGCCAGCACCGGGACTAGCGGGCGGTACAATGAGCAGTTCTTC. It translates to CASTGTSGRYNEQFF.

The CDR3 region has the DNA TGTGCCAGTATCGGGCAGGGAAACACCGGGGAGCTGTTTTTT. This codes for CASIGQGNTGELFF. V usage is TRBV19 and J usage is TRBJ2-2; a possible D gene is TRBD1 (5 bases). The germline gives CDR1 LNHDA, CDR2 SQIVND (reference sequence). The CDR3 is made up of 14 amino acids. Trimming took 7 bases from V and 2 from J, leaving 11 bases between them.

J is TRBJ2-1 and V is TRBV4-2, with 9 bases fitting TRBD2. Germline CDR1 LGHNA, CDR2 YNFKEQ. V dropped 1 base and J dropped 4; count of bases not matched to a gene: 5. The CDR3 extends over 16 amino acids. The CDR3 loop is CASSQAGAGGYNEQFF. The CDR3 DNA follows: TGTGCCAGCAGCCAAGCTGGAGCGGGAGGTTACAATGAGCAGTTCTTC.

The V call is TRBV5-1, the J call TRBJ2-3; TRBD1 might be the D (6 bases). CDR1 SGHRS and CDR2 YFSETQ come from the germline V gene. The length of the CDR3 is 13 residues. Trimming cost V 4 bases and J 5 bases, with 11 bases left between them. The CDR3 is CASSPRGQDTQYF. The CDR3 DNA reads as TGCGCCAGCAGCCCACGGGGACAAGATACGCAGTATTTT.

The chain has TRBV21-1 and TRBJ2-3; no check of the table's D call, TRBD2, against the DNA was made. TRBV21-1 is a known pseudogene. CDR3 length: 18 amino acids. The CDR3 bases are TGTGCCAGCAACAAGGATCGAGGCGGGGAGGTAACGGCAGATACGCAGTATTTT. Its protein is CASNKDRGGEVTADTQYF.